This T cell receptor beta chain emerged from a study of cytomegalovirus exposure and HLA in healthy donors. About this clone: Antigen unknown.

This PCR relied on a set of 60 Vbeta primers and 13 Jbeta primers. Libraries were prepared by immunoSEQ multiplex PCR; TCRdb keeps only in-frame clonotypes and omits some of them. The table lists over 80,000 clones, about four fifths of them singletons. Study-level results: Roughly even sequencing depth across donors was the assumption behind the presence/absence analyses.

Germline V gene sequence: CDR1 LNHDA, CDR2 SQIVND (reference sequence). This CDR3 region has 17 residues. Unmatched junction bases numbered 13, after V lost 4 bases and J lost 4 bases. The sequenced material came from PBMCs. The chain carries TRBV19 and TRBJ2-1; 7 bases align to TRBD1. The TCR comes from a woman in her forties in good health and CMV-seronegative. In DNA, the CDR3 is TGTGCCAGTAGTAAACATCAGGGGGAGAGGCTATACAATGAGCAGTTCTTC. Its translation: CASSKHQGERLYNEQFF.